These 2 T cell receptor beta chains share one sample of origin, sequenced in a study of blood T cell repertoires in COVID-19. Method: immunoSEQ multiplex PCR; TCRdb's copy keeps in-frame clones and lacks some. The table records about 140,000 clones, under 85% of them present only once. Sequenced sample: peripheral blood. The receptors were sampled from a human donor in a cohort sampled during active COVID-19.

The V call is TRBV6-5, the J call TRBJ1-6; D uncertain. The CDR3 runs to 14 residues. V was clipped by 2 bases and J by 2 bases, with 4 bases between them. Germline CDR1 MNHEY, CDR2 SVGAGI. In DNA, the CDR3 is TGTGCCAGCAGTTACGAGGCCTATAATTCACCCCTCCACTTT. Encoded protein: CASSYEAYNSPLHF.

The chain joins TRBV6-4 to TRBJ2-2; 12 bases agree with TRBD2. The V gene's germline CDR1 is MRHNA and CDR2 SNTAGT. Trimming cost V 2 bases and J 4 bases; bases outside gene matches: 17. The CDR3 contains 21 residues. In nucleotides, the CDR3 is TGTGCCAGCAGTGACCCCTTTACTAGCGGGAGGCCCATTATTTCCACCGGGGAGCTGTTTTTT. Translated, it gives CASSDPFTSGRPIISTGELFF.